These 21 T cell receptor beta chains share one sample of origin, sequenced in a study of blood T cell repertoires in COVID-19. Profiled with immunoSEQ multiplex PCR; TCRdb holds only in-frame clones, not every one. The sample lists tens of thousands of clones; about 86% were seen once. The sample taken for sequencing was peripheral blood. These TCRs come from a human donor in a cohort sampled during active COVID-19.

This clone was seen only once. V is TRBV4-3 and J is TRBJ1-1; D remains unclear. Trimming took 2 bases from V and 7 from J, leaving 17 bases between them. This CDR3 comprises 15 residues. The germline V gene encodes CDR1 LGHNA and CDR2 YSLEER. The CDR3 loop is CASSQFSKGGSEAFF. In DNA, the CDR3 is TGCGCCAGCAGCCAATTCTCTAAGGGCGGGAGTGAAGCTTTCTTT.

The chain uses TRBV25-1 and TRBJ2-1; 8 positions match TRBD2. The CDR3 has 18 residues. V trimming: 2 bases; J trimming: 0 bases; junction bases outside the gene matches: 9. Per the germline V gene, CDR1 is MGHDK and CDR2 is SYGVNS. The CDR3 DNA sequence: TGTGCCAGCAGTGAACGGGTTAGCGGGAAGAGCTCCTACAATGAGCAGTTCTTC. This encodes CASSERVSGKSSYNEQFF.

V usage is TRBV27 and J usage is TRBJ2-7; 10 nucleotides line up with TRBD1. V lost 4 bases, J lost 2 bases, and 5 bases stayed unmatched. The germline gives CDR1 MNHEY, CDR2 SMNVEV (reference sequence). This CDR3 has 15 residues. In DNA form, the CDR3 reads TGTGCCAGCAGTTCTCGCGGGACAGGGGCCTACGAGCAGTACTTC. As protein: CASSSRGTGAYEQYF.

This chain connects TRBV19 to TRBJ2-5, with TRBD2 matching 7 bases. CDR3 length: 14 residues. V dropped 5 bases and J dropped 4; count of bases not matched to a gene: 7. CDR1 and CDR2 (germline): LNHDA, SQIVND (reference sequence). CDR3 amino acids: CASSLAGVRETQYF. The CDR3 DNA follows: TGTGCCAGTAGTCTGGCGGGAGTCCGAGAGACCCAGTACTTC.

The rearrangement uses TRBV6-2 or TRBV6-3 and TRBJ1-2; possible D gene TRBD1, 6 bases. Germline-derived CDR1 and CDR2 are MNHEY and SVGEGT. The CDR3 has 14 amino acids. V was clipped by 0 bases and J by 6 bases, with 11 bases between them. CDR3 DNA sequence: TGTGCCAGCAGTTACTCAGGCAGGGGAAATGGCTACACCTTC. It translates to CASSYSGRGNGYTF.

This clone was seen only once. The J gene is TRBJ2-1, the V gene TRBV29-1; no definite D call. CDR1 is SQVTM and CDR2 is ANQGSEA in the germline V gene. Trimming removed 3 bases from V and 4 bases from J, with 22 bases in between. The CDR3 is 17 amino acids. As DNA, the CDR3 is TGCAGCGTTGACGAGCGACCCGATATTTTCCGGTACAATGAGCAGTTCTTC. Translating it yields CSVDERPDIFRYNEQFF.

The V gene is TRBV28, the J gene TRBJ1-3; D gene uncertain. Germline V gene lookup returns CDR1 MDHEN and CDR2 SYDVKM. This CDR3 is built from 16 residues. V shed 5 bases and J shed 5 bases, with 19 bases lying between them. For the CDR3, the DNA is TGTGCCAGCAGTGCTCCAAAAAGGAGTAATAGAAACACCATATATTTT. Translated: CASSAPKRSNRNTIYF.

This clone was counted only a few times. The chain has TRBV10-3 and TRBJ2-7; 9 bases fit TRBD1. This CDR3 spans 15 amino acids. In germline, CDR1 is ENHRY, CDR2 SYGVKD. V lost 6 bases, J lost 1 base, and 7 bases stayed unmatched. This chain's CDR3 is CAISDTGTGSYEQYF. The CDR3 nucleotides read TGTGCCATCAGCGACACCGGGACAGGGTCCTACGAGCAGTACTTC.

This chain uses TRBV5-1 with TRBJ2-7, with 7 bases lining up with TRBD1. The CDR3 runs to 14 residues. Germline assignment: CDR1 SGHRS and CDR2 YFSETQ. The trim removed 4 bases at V and 3 bases at J, leaving 7 bases unmatched. The CDR3 loop is CASSSRDSIYEQYF. Written as DNA, the CDR3 is TGCGCCAGCAGCAGCCGGGACAGCATCTACGAGCAGTACTTC.

The chain couples TRBV2 to TRBJ2-7, with 7 bases matching TRBD2. V lost 5 bases, J lost 3 bases, and 10 bases stayed unmatched. CDR1 is SNHLY, CDR2 FYNNEI, per germline. CDR3 length: 15 amino acids. The CDR3 bases are TGTGCCAGCAGTCCCCAGCGGGGATCGTACTACGAGCAGTACTTC. It encodes CASSPQRGSYYEQYF. Drawing the rest from reference TRBV2 and TRBJ2-7, the complete variable domain is EPEVTQTPSHQVTQMGQEVILRCVPISNHLYFYWYRQILGQKVEFLVSFYNNEISEKSEIFDDQFSVERPDGSNFTLKIRSTKLEDSAMYFCASSPQRGSYYEQYFGPGTRLTVT.

The V and J genes are TRBV5-8 and TRBJ2-5; D is unclear. Trimming removed 1 base from V and 5 bases from J, with 6 bases in between. CDR1 and CDR2 from the germline V gene are SGHTS and YDEGEE. The CDR3 contains 12 residues. The CDR3 bases are TGTGCCAGCAGCTTGACTGCGGAGACCCAGTACTTC. Its protein is CASSLTAETQYF. Filled out from reference TRBV5-8 and TRBJ2-5, the complete variable domain reads EAGVTQSPTHLIKTRGQQATLRCSPISGHTSVYWYQQALGLGLQFLLWYDEGEERNRGNFPPRFSGRQFPNYSSELNVNALELEDSALYLCASSLTAETQYFGPGTRLLVL.

This chain uses TRBV4-1 with TRBJ2-5; D is perhaps TRBD2 (8 bases). Germline V gene sequence: CDR1 MGHRA, CDR2 YSYEKL. Between the trimmed V and J ends, which lost 3 bases and 2 bases, there was a span of 16 bases. This CDR3 region has 16 residues. The DNA for the CDR3 is TGCGCCAGCAGCCAGACAGGGACTAGAGCACAAGAGACCCAGTACTTC. Encoded protein: CASSQTGTRAQETQYF.

The chain combines TRBV6-5 with TRBJ2-2; 7 nucleotides match TRBD1. From germline, CDR1 is MNHEY and CDR2 SVGAGI. This CDR3 region has 16 residues. V dropped 2 bases and J dropped 1; count of bases not matched to a gene: 4. The CDR3 nucleotides are TGTGCCAGCAGTTACCTAGGGACAGAGAACACCGGGGAGCTGTTTTTT. Translated: CASSYLGTENTGELFF.

This clone showed up just once. The chain carries TRBV28 and TRBJ1-3; D might be TRBD1 (6 bases). This CDR3 has 16 amino acids. Per germline, CDR1 MDHEN and CDR2 SYDVKM. Between the trimmed V and J ends, which lost 4 bases and 9 bases, there was a span of 22 bases. Here the CDR3 DNA reads TGTGCCAGCAGTTCCCACGGTGGAGGCTCAGGGGTCACCATATATTTT. It specifies CASSSHGGGSGVTIYF.

The J gene is TRBJ1-2, the V gene TRBV18; tentative D call: TRBD1 (6 bases). The CDR3 extends over 12 amino acids. V lost 3 bases and J lost 6, with 8 bases in between. Germline lookup yields CDR1 KGHSH and CDR2 LQKENI. The DNA for the CDR3 is TGTGCCAGCTCACCGGCAGGGGATGGCTACACCTTC. It codes for CASSPAGDGYTF.

The V gene is TRBV7-3, the J gene TRBJ2-5; 8 bases map to TRBD2. V was clipped by 0 bases and J by 4 bases; unmatched bases: 4. The CDR3 loop spans 15 amino acids. Germline assignment: CDR1 SGHTA and CDR2 FQGTGA. CDR3 region: CASSLTERGSETQYF. The CDR3 DNA reads as TGTGCCAGCAGCTTAACGGAGCGGGGGTCAGAGACCCAGTACTTC.

The chain links TRBV19 to TRBJ1-5, with D possibly matching TRBD1 (5 bases). The germline gives CDR1 LNHDA, CDR2 SQIVND (reference sequence). The CDR3 loop spans 14 amino acids. Trimming stripped 3 bases from V and 5 bases from J, with 11 bases between. The CDR3: CASSIPRDYQPQHF. The CDR3 coding sequence is TGTGCCAGTAGTATTCCTCGGGACTATCAGCCCCAGCATTTT.

The CDR3 spells CASSAGTTTTNEKLFF. The CDR3 coding sequence is TGTGCCAGCAGCGCCGGGACTACTACAACTAATGAAAAACTGTTTTTT. The V and J genes are TRBV9 and TRBJ1-4, with D perhaps TRBD1 (5 bases). Germline V lookup: CDR1 SGDLS, CDR2 YYNGEE. The CDR3 is made up of 16 amino acids. The V end lost 3 bases, the J end lost 0 bases, and 12 bases lay between the germline ends.

The V gene is TRBV25-1, the J gene TRBJ2-7, with a tentative D call TRBD1 (5 bases). The CDR3 is made up of 15 amino acids. The V gene lost 3 bases and the J gene lost 2 bases, with 14 bases spanning the gap. Germline loops: CDR1 MGHDK, CDR2 SYGVNS. The CDR3 loop reads CASSDVSTAAYEQYF. The CDR3 DNA reads as TGTGCCAGCAGTGATGTTTCGACAGCAGCCTACGAGCAGTACTTC.

The chain recombines TRBV9 with TRBJ2-3; 15 nucleotides line up with TRBD2. Germline V lookup: CDR1 SGDLS, CDR2 YYNGEE. The CDR3 is 19 residues long. J lost 4 bases, V lost 0 bases, and 9 bases had no gene match. CDR3 residues: CASSVAPGTSGGSADTQYF. The CDR3, as DNA: TGTGCCAGCAGCGTAGCCCCGGGGACTAGCGGGGGGAGCGCAGATACGCAGTATTTT.

This chain links TRBV27 with TRBJ1-2, with D possibly TRBD1 on 6 matching bases. CDR3 size: 14 residues. The ends were cut back, 2 bases at V and 4 bases at J, with 11 bases in the middle. From germline, CDR1 is MNHEY and CDR2 SMNVEV (reference sequence). CDR3 in amino acids: CASSLAGAPYGYTF. CDR3 bases: TGTGCCAGCAGTTTAGCGGGGGCCCCCTATGGCTACACCTTC.